The 27 T cell receptor beta chains below all came from one sample that was sequenced in a study of early stage breast cancer tumors. Using immunoSEQ multiplex PCR, the repertoire was profiled, and TCRdb retains in-frame clones only, with some absent. In the table there are about 53,000 clones, just over 90% of which are singletons. The material sequenced was blood. The receptors derive from a person aged 70 to 80 with breast cancer.

The V gene is TRBV18, the J gene TRBJ1-2, with 10 bases aligning to TRBD1. The CDR3 runs 15 residues. CDR1 and CDR2 (germline): KGHSH, LQKENI. V was clipped by 3 bases and J by 8 bases; unmatched bases: 9. In DNA form, the CDR3 reads TGTGCCAGCTCACCCCAGAGACAGGGGGCAACAGGCTACACCTTC. Its protein product is CASSPQRQGATGYTF.

The J gene is TRBJ2-5, the V gene TRBV5-5, with 8 bases that match TRBD2. The junction had 6 bases not matched to a gene; V was cut back by 2 bases and J by 0 bases. CDR1 is SGHKS, CDR2 YYEKEE, per germline (reference sequence). This CDR3 spans 16 amino acids. The CDR3 coding sequence is TGTGCCAGCAGCTTCGGTGTAGCGGGGTACCAAGAGACCCAGTACTTC. Translated, it gives CASSFGVAGYQETQYF.

The gene calls are TRBV7-7 and TRBJ2-2, with a weak D call TRBD1 (5 bases). The germline V gene encodes CDR1 SSHAT and CDR2 FNYEAQ (reference sequence). Trimming took off 2 bases at V and 2 bases at J, with 9 bases between the two ends. This CDR3 is 15 amino acids long. The CDR3 here is CASSLSRVNTGELFF. The CDR3, as DNA: TGTGCCAGCAGCTTATCCAGGGTAAACACCGGGGAGCTGTTTTTT.

The rearrangement joins TRBV7-9 to TRBJ1-2, with D hard to call. This CDR3 contains 15 residues. Trimming took off 1 base at V and 3 bases at J, with 12 bases between the two ends. CDR1 is SEHNR and CDR2 is FQNEAQ in the germline V gene (reference sequence). The CDR3: CASSLGSLQDYGYTF. Written as DNA, the CDR3 is TGTGCCAGCAGCTTAGGATCCCTCCAGGACTATGGCTACACCTTC. The full variable domain, completed using reference TRBV7-9 and TRBJ1-2, is DTGVSQNPRHKITKRGQNVTFRCDPISEHNRLYWYRQTLGQGPEFLTYFQNEAQLEKSRLLSDRFSAERPKGSFSTLEIQRTEQGDSAMYLCASSLGSLQDYGYTFGSGTRLTVV.

This chain joins TRBV7-9 and TRBJ2-1; 10 nucleotides match TRBD2. Germline V gene sequence: CDR1 SEHNR, CDR2 FQNEAQ (reference sequence). The CDR3 runs to 14 residues. V was pared by 5 bases and J by 4 bases, with 2 bases of the junction left unmatched. In nucleotides, the CDR3 is TGTGCCAGCAGCCTTAGCGGGGGGTACAATGAGCAGTTCTTC. Amino acid sequence: CASSLSGGYNEQFF.

The J gene is TRBJ1-2, the V gene TRBV28, with a possible D match to TRBD1 (6 bases). Trimming left V 5 bases short and J 4 bases short, with 14 bases between. There are 14 residues in the CDR3. CDR1 is MDHEN, CDR2 SYDVKM, per germline. CDR3 loop: CASSRPGTPYGYTF. As DNA, the CDR3 is TGTGCCAGCAGTCGCCCCGGGACACCCTATGGCTACACCTTC.

The V and J genes are TRBV9 and TRBJ1-4, with 7 bases matching TRBD1. From germline, CDR1 is SGDLS and CDR2 YYNGEE. V shed 0 bases, J shed 7 bases, and the junction held 6 bases outside the gene matches. The CDR3 spans 15 residues. The CDR3 DNA is TGTGCCAGCAGCGTAGAGGGGACAGAGGGTGAAAAACTGTTTTTT. This sequence encodes CASSVEGTEGEKLFF. Using reference TRBV9 and TRBJ1-4 for the parts outside the CDR3, the full variable domain is DSGVTQTPKHLITATGQRVTLRCSPRSGDLSVYWYQQSLDQGLQFLIQYYNGEERAKGNILERFSAQQFPDLHSELNLSSLELGDSALYFCASSVEGTEGEKLFFGSGTQLSVL.

The genes are TRBV19 and TRBJ2-1; perhaps TRBD1 as D (6 bases). With 5 bases removed from V and 5 bases from J, the gap between germline ends came to 13 bases. This CDR3 region has 14 residues. CDR1 LNHDA and CDR2 SQIVND come from the germline V gene (reference sequence). The CDR3 nucleotides read TGTGCCAGTAGTGGGCAGGACAGCCACAATGAGCAGTTCTTC. Amino acid sequence: CASSGQDSHNEQFF.

The sample holds a few counts of this clone. The genes are TRBV7-9 and TRBJ1-5; D perhaps matches TRBD1 (5 bases). The CDR3 spans 13 residues. Trimming left V 5 bases short and J 4 bases short, with 9 bases between. Germline loops: CDR1 SEHNR, CDR2 FQNEAQ (reference sequence). The CDR3 region is CASSPDSNQPQHF. CDR3 DNA sequence: TGTGCCAGCAGCCCCGACAGTAATCAGCCCCAGCATTTT.

The chain recombines TRBV19 with TRBJ1-2; a possible D gene is TRBD1 (5 bases). CDR3 size: 16 residues. CDR1 LNHDA and CDR2 SQIVND come from the germline V gene (reference sequence). V gave up 6 bases and J gave up 2 bases, with 19 bases separating them. CDR3 sequence: CASSRLQGSGNYGYTF. In DNA form, the CDR3 reads TGTGCCAGTAGCCGACTTCAGGGATCAGGGAACTATGGCTACACCTTC.

The V and J genes are TRBV7-2 and TRBJ2-1, with D perhaps TRBD1 (6 bases). Per the germline V gene, CDR1 is SGHTA and CDR2 is FQGNSA. The ends were cut back, 1 base at V and 7 bases at J, with 8 bases in the middle. The CDR3 consists of 13 residues. CDR3 sequence reads: CASSLVTGNEQFF. In DNA form, the CDR3 reads TGTGCCAGCAGCTTAGTGACAGGTAATGAGCAGTTCTTC.

This clone was detected once. The rearrangement links TRBV11-3 to TRBJ1-1; D not resolved. The germline gives CDR1 SGHNT, CDR2 YENEEA. Trimming shortened V by 0 bases and J by 5 bases, and 7 bases separated the two germline ends. The CDR3 is 13 amino acids. The CDR3 sequence: CASSLDPTTEAFF. CDR3 DNA sequence: TGTGCCAGCAGCTTAGACCCGACTACTGAAGCTTTCTTT.

The chain recombines TRBV30 with TRBJ2-7, with D hard to call. V lost 0 bases and J 5 bases, leaving 5 bases between the germline ends. Germline-derived CDR1 and CDR2 are GTSNPN and SVGIG (reference sequence). This CDR3 spans 11 amino acids. The CDR3 is CAWSVSDEQYF. As DNA, the CDR3 is TGTGCCTGGAGTGTGTCTGACGAGCAGTACTTC. Looking up the rest from reference TRBV30 and TRBJ2-7 gives the full variable domain: SQTIHQWPATLVQPVGSPLSLECTVEGTSNPNLYWYRQAAGRGLQLLFYSVGIGQISSEVPQNLSASRPQDRQFILSSKKLLLSDSGFYLCAWSVSDEQYFGPGTRLTVT.

This clone has just one count. The chain combines TRBV7-2 with TRBJ2-3; 7 bases agree with TRBD1. CDR3 length: 15 residues. Trimming took 5 bases from V and 4 from J; bases not matched to a gene: 9. Germline V gene data show CDR1 as SGHTA and CDR2 as FQGNSA. Written as DNA, the CDR3 is TGTGCCAGCAGCAGCGACAGGGCCCGGTCAGATACGCAGTATTTT. Amino acids: CASSSDRARSDTQYF.

The CDR3 here is CASSPGGGLSSRDAYEQYF. CDR3 nucleotide sequence: TGTGCCAGCAGCCCCGGTGGGGGACTAAGCTCAAGGGATGCCTACGAGCAGTACTTC. The chain recombines TRBV9 with TRBJ2-7, with 7 bases matching TRBD2. J gave up 2 bases and V 4 bases, and 21 bases lay outside the gene matches. Germline V gene lookup returns CDR1 SGDLS and CDR2 YYNGEE. CDR3 length equals 19 residues. The variable domain in full, with the rest retrieved from reference TRBV9 and TRBJ2-7, is DSGVTQTPKHLITATGQRVTLRCSPRSGDLSVYWYQQSLDQGLQFLIQYYNGEERAKGNILERFSAQQFPDLHSELNLSSLELGDSALYFCASSPGGGLSSRDAYEQYFGPGTRLTVT.

The chain is built from TRBV18 and TRBJ1-2; TRBD1 matches at 8 bases. Trimming at V came to 1 base and at J to 8 bases, leaving 15 bases not matched to a gene. Looked up from germline, CDR1 is KGHSH and CDR2 is LQKENI. The length of the CDR3 is 17 residues. The CDR3 here is CASSPLGARGQAGGYTF. In DNA form, the CDR3 reads TGTGCCAGCTCACCACTGGGCGCCAGGGGGCAAGCCGGGGGCTACACCTTC.

V gene TRBV25-1 combines with J gene TRBJ1-2; 9 bases are a match to TRBD1. Germline-derived CDR1 and CDR2 are MGHDK and SYGVNS. The CDR3 has 13 residues. J was trimmed by 3 bases and V by 8 bases; bases with no gene match: 4. CDR3 amino acids: CASRTGEDYGYTF. CDR3 DNA sequence: TGTGCCAGCCGGACAGGGGAGGACTATGGCTACACCTTC.

This chain uses TRBV30 with TRBJ1-4; no reliable D call. Trimming left V 1 base short and J 8 bases short, with 5 bases between. The CDR3 runs to 11 residues. Germline CDR1 GTSNPN, CDR2 SVGIG (reference sequence). CDR3 in DNA: TGTGCCTGGAGTGCGGTAGAAAAACTGTTTTTT. Translation gives CAWSAVEKLFF.

The chain combines TRBV29-1 with TRBJ2-2; D perhaps matches TRBD2 (5 bases). The germline V and J ends were trimmed by 7 bases and 1 base, with 13 bases remaining between them. Germline V CDR1 and CDR2: SQVTM, ANQGSEA. The CDR3 sequence is 14 residues long. The chain's CDR3 is CSAGETGNTGELFF. CDR3 coding DNA: TGCAGCGCTGGGGAGACCGGGAACACCGGGGAGCTGTTTTTT.

J is TRBJ1-3 and V is TRBV27; tentatively, D is TRBD1 (6 bases). The CDR3 sequence is 15 residues long. The ends were cut back, 6 bases at V and 0 bases at J, with 12 bases in the middle. Germline CDR1 and CDR2: MNHEY and SMNVEV (reference sequence). The CDR3 loop is CASSLRGSSGNTIYF. As DNA, the CDR3 is TGTGCCAGCAGCCTTAGGGGGAGCTCTGGAAACACCATATATTTT.

The gene calls are TRBV2 and TRBJ2-5; D gene unclear. V was pared by 4 bases and J by 2 bases, with 8 bases between. CDR1 is SNHLY, CDR2 FYNNEI, per germline. This CDR3 comprises 13 residues. CDR3: CASSAYRQETQYF. DNA of the CDR3: TGTGCCAGCAGTGCTTACAGACAAGAGACCCAGTACTTC.

The rearrangement joins TRBV9 to TRBJ1-4; weak D call: TRBD1 (6 bases). The CDR3 consists of 15 residues. The V gene's germline CDR1 is SGDLS and CDR2 YYNGEE. V lost 2 bases to trimming and J lost 5 bases, with 13 bases between them. Here the CDR3 reads CASSVRGGPNEKLFF. The CDR3 nucleotides read TGTGCCAGCAGCGTGAGGGGGGGGCCGAATGAAAAACTGTTTTTT.

The rearrangement uses TRBV6-5 and TRBJ2-5, with unresolved D. V dropped 7 bases and J dropped 0 bases, with 15 bases sitting between them. This CDR3 is built from 15 residues. Per the germline V gene, CDR1 is MNHEY and CDR2 is SVGAGI. The DNA of the CDR3 is TGTGCCAGCACCCCCCCGGGTCGAGACCAAGAGACCCAGTACTTC. It translates to CASTPPGRDQETQYF.

This chain connects TRBV7-6 to TRBJ2-3; no definite D call. The CDR3 loop spans 14 amino acids. The V gene's germline CDR1 is SGHVS and CDR2 FNYEAQ. Trimming pared 1 base from V and 2 bases from J, leaving 7 bases between. For the CDR3, the DNA is TGTGCCAGCAGCTTAGGGGCCAACACAGATACGCAGTATTTT. Amino acids: CASSLGANTDTQYF.

V gene TRBV6-6 combines with J gene TRBJ2-7; D not resolved. The germline V gene has CDR1 MNHNY and CDR2 SVGAGI (reference sequence). This CDR3 region has 13 residues. V was pared by 2 bases and J by 3 bases, with 8 bases between. CDR3 nucleotide sequence: TGTGCCAGCAGTTACGATAGTGACTACGAGCAGTACTTC. It translates to CASSYDSDYEQYF.

The chain couples TRBV28 to TRBJ1-2; the D is unclear. CDR3 size: 11 residues. Germline CDR1 and CDR2: MDHEN and SYDVKM. V lost 6 bases and J 5 bases, leaving 7 bases between the germline ends. The CDR3 sequence is CASSLSYGYTF. CDR3 in DNA: TGTGCCAGCAGCCTCTCGTATGGCTACACCTTC.

The CDR3 region has the DNA TGTGCCAGCAGCTTGGGGGTGACAGAGGTTCCTATAGAGCAGTACTTC. Its translation: CASSLGVTEVPIEQYF. The chain joins TRBV5-6 to TRBJ2-7; D may be TRBD1 (5 bases). Trimming took 0 bases from V and 7 from J, leaving 20 bases between them. Germline V CDR1 and CDR2: SGHDT, YYEEEE. There are 16 residues in the CDR3.